The clone carrying this T cell receptor beta chain was detected many times. The sample originates from a study of CD8 T cells in ankylosing spondylitis. TCRdb reprocessed the 5' RACE reads via MiXCR and lists one record per CDR3 protein. Of about 220,000 distinct CDR3 sequences listed, 20% to 30% are singletons. CDR1 is ENHRY and CDR2 is SYGVKD in the germline V gene. The CDR3 is 13 residues long. The ends lost 6 bases at V and 7 bases at J; junction bases unmatched: 3. The clonotype originates from a male donor with ankylosing spondylitis or in good health (not recorded which). The sequenced sample consisted of blood, either unsorted or a sorted T cell fraction (not recorded which). The chain links TRBV10-3 to TRBJ2-7; TRBD2 agrees at 13 bases. CDR3 sequence: CAISWTSGGEQYF. CDR3 coding DNA: TGTGCCATCAGCTGGACTAGCGGGGGTGAGCAGTACTTC.